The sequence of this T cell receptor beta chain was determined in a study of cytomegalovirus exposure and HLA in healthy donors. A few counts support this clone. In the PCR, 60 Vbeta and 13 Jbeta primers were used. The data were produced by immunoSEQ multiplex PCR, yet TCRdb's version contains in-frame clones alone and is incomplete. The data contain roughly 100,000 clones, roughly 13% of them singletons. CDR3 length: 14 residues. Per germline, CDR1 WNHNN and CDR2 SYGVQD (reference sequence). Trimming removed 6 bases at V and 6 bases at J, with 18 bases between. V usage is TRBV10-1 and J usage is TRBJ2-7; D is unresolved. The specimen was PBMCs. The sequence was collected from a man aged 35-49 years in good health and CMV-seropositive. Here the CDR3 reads CASSRDEETAEQYF. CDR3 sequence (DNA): TGCGCCAGCAGCCGAGACGAGGAAACCGCCGAGCAGTACTTC.